The next 5 T cell receptor beta chains were all read from a single sample in a study of response to subunit inactivated influenza vaccine. Each CDR3 protein gets one entry after TCRdb re-called the RT-PCR reads with MiXCR. The sample consists of about 570,000 distinct CDR3 sequences, around 11% of them appearing once. These records were also assigned to another study, of T cells expressing NK-cell markers. That source notes: UMIs were included in TCR beta cDNA generated by 5'RACE template switching.

This sample comprised PBMCs from blood, obtained on the day of vaccination. Every receptor here comes from a man aged 50 to 60 who received an inactivated influenza vaccine.

This clonotype was counted ten times or more. The genes are TRBV4-3 and TRBJ2-1, with D possibly TRBD2 on 5 matching bases. V was pared by 6 bases and J by 5 bases, with 11 bases between. Germline V gene data show CDR1 as LGHNA and CDR2 as YSLEER. This CDR3 is built from 13 residues. CDR3 DNA: TGCGCCAGCAGATGGACTGGGAACAATGAGCAGTTCTTC. This sequence encodes CASRWTGNNEQFF.

In this sample, this clonotype turned up a few times. V and J are TRBV29-1 and TRBJ2-1; D gene unclear. CDR3 length: 16 residues. Between the trimmed V and J ends, which lost 4 bases and 5 bases, there was a span of 21 bases. Germline V gene sequence: CDR1 SQVTM, CDR2 ANQGSEA. The CDR3 is CSVAPLSGHLNNEQFF. CDR3 coding DNA: TGCAGCGTTGCTCCCCTGTCTGGGCACCTTAACAATGAGCAGTTCTTC.

The chain recombines TRBV5-1 with TRBJ2-3, with 8 positions matching TRBD1. This CDR3 region has 16 residues. V lost 4 bases, J lost 0 bases, and 7 bases stayed unmatched. The germline V gene has CDR1 SGHRS and CDR2 YFSETQ. The CDR3 DNA reads as TGCGCCAGCAGCCGAGGACAGGGTCCTAGCACAGATACGCAGTATTTT. Translated: CASSRGQGPSTDTQYF.

This clonotype is deemed medium-sized (0.01 to 0.1%). The CDR3, as DNA: TGTGCCAGCTCACCGACAGGCCTCTCTGGAAACACCATATATTTT. This codes for CASSPTGLSGNTIYF. The chain is built from TRBV18 and TRBJ1-3, with D perhaps matching TRBD1 (6 bases). CDR3 size: 15 residues. V was shortened by 3 bases and J by 0 bases, with 9 bases between the two germline ends. Germline CDR1 and CDR2: KGHSH and LQKENI.

This clonotype has at least ten counts. In DNA, the CDR3 is TGTGCCACCAGCAGAGGGGCAGATACGCAGTATTTT. Encoded protein: CATSRGADTQYF. The chain uses TRBV15 and TRBJ2-3; no firm D call. Trimming took off 1 base at V and 4 bases at J, with 3 bases between the two ends. Germline-derived CDR1 and CDR2 are LNHNV and YYDKDF (reference sequence). The CDR3 loop spans 12 amino acids.